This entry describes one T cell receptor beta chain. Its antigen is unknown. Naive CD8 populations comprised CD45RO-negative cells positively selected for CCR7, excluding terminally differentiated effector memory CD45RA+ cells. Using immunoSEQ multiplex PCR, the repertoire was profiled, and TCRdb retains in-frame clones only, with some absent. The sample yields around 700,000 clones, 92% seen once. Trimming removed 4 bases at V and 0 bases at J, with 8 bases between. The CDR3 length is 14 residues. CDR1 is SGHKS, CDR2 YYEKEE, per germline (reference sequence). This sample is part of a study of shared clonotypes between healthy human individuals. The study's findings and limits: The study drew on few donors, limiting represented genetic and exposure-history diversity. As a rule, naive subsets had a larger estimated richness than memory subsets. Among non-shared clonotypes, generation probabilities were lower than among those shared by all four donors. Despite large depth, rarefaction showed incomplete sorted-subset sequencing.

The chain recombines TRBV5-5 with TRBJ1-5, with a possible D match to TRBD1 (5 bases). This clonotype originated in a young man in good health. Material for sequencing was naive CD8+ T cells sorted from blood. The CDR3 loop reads CASSPGFSNQPQHF. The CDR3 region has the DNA TGTGCCAGCAGCCCAGGGTTTAGCAATCAGCCCCAGCATTTT.